The present entry profiles one T cell receptor (beta chain) with its context. Its antigen is not known. Here immunoSEQ multiplex PCR was the method, and the copy in TCRdb shows in-frame clones only, minus some. The sample has 45,000 to 50,000 clones; 80% to 95% are singletons. The data are from a study of OX40 agonist ivuxolimab in advanced cancers. Study in general: A male proportion of approximately 83% was recorded, with mean age about 60 years and range about 20 to 79. Points from the study as a whole: Clonal expansion among partial responders at 0.1-3.0 mg/kg ranked near the lowest.

J lost 3 bases, V lost 5 bases, and 12 bases had no gene match. The CDR3 extends over 17 amino acids. Per germline, CDR1 SGHVS and CDR2 FQNEAQ. The source of this sequence is an adult with an advanced solid tumor such as melanoma, head and neck, liver or kidney cancer. Sample: CD4+ or CD8+ T cells sorted from blood, taken in a trial of the OX40 agonist ivuxolimab. The chain has TRBV7-8 and TRBJ2-1, with 8 positions matching TRBD1. CDR3 sequence (DNA): TGTGCCAGCAGCCCAGGTGCGACAGGGGTGATCTACAATGAGCAGTTCTTC. The encoded protein is CASSPGATGVIYNEQFF.